The 14 T cell receptor beta chains listed next were all sequenced from one sample in a study of OX40 agonist ivuxolimab in advanced cancers. Repertoires were generated with immunoSEQ multiplex PCR, while TCRdb's copy carries only in-frame clones and drops some. Of 65,000 to 80,000 clones listed, approximately 90% were seen once; the top ten hold approximately 0.93%. This material consisted of CD4+ or CD8+ T cells sorted from blood, taken in a trial of the OX40 agonist ivuxolimab. All receptors derive from an adult with an advanced solid tumor such as melanoma, head and neck, liver or kidney cancer.

The chain joins TRBV4-1 to TRBJ2-2, with D tentatively TRBD1 (6 bases). The CDR3 runs to 15 residues. V gave up 5 bases and J gave up 4 bases, with 14 bases separating them. Looked up from germline, CDR1 is MGHRA and CDR2 is YSYEKL. This CDR3 is CASSTGILGTGELFF. DNA for the CDR3: TGCGCCAGCAGCACAGGGATCCTTGGCACCGGGGAGCTGTTTTTT.

V usage is TRBV19 and J usage is TRBJ1-2, with a possible D match to TRBD1 (5 bases). V gave up 6 bases and J gave up 5 bases, with 16 bases separating them. The CDR3 sequence is 14 residues long. Germline V gene lookup returns CDR1 LNHDA and CDR2 SQIVND (reference sequence). Here the CDR3 DNA reads TGTGCCAGTAGCACCTCAGGGAAAGATTATGGCTACACCTTC. This codes for CASSTSGKDYGYTF. Supplemented by reference TRBV19 and TRBJ1-2, the full variable domain reads DGGITQSPKYLFRKEGQNVTLSCEQNLNHDAMYWYRQDPGQGLRLIYYSQIVNDFQKGDIAEGYSVSREKKESFPLTVTSAQKNPTAFYLCASSTSGKDYGYTFGSGTRLTVV.

This chain connects TRBV7-9 to TRBJ2-5; D uncertain. This CDR3 comprises 13 residues. Germline V gene sequence: CDR1 SEHNR, CDR2 FQNEAQ (reference sequence). Between the trimmed V and J ends, which lost 6 bases and 5 bases, there was a span of 13 bases. CDR3 sequence reads: CASSSNNRETQYF. Written as DNA, the CDR3 is TGTGCCAGCAGTTCTAATAATCGGGAGACCCAGTACTTC.

This sequence joins TRBV7-2 and TRBJ2-5; TRBD1 matches 11 bases. TRBJ2-7 explains the end of the DNA better; the J call may be wrong. Germline loops: CDR1 SGHTA, CDR2 FQGNSA. The CDR3 has 15 residues. This chain's CDR3 is CASSFSGTGGYEQYF. In DNA form, the CDR3 reads TGTGCCAGCAGCTTTTCCGGGACAGGGGGCTACGAGCAGTACTTC.

Notes on this clone: Other DNA sequences from this sample encode an identical CDR3 as well. This chain uses TRBV4-3 with TRBJ2-1; D unclear. In germline, CDR1 is LGHNA, CDR2 YSLEER. V was trimmed by 3 bases and J by 7 bases, leaving 13 bases between them. There are 14 residues in the CDR3. CDR3 region: CASSQKVEGNEQFF. In nucleotides, the CDR3 is TGCGCCAGCAGCCAGAAGGTCGAAGGAAATGAGCAGTTCTTC.

CDR3 bases: TGTGCCAGCAGCTTAGGGTCAGGGGACAACTATGGCTACACCTTC. This translates into CASSLGSGDNYGYTF. The rearrangement uses TRBV7-2 and TRBJ1-2; D possibly corresponds to TRBD1 (6 bases). The CDR3 contains 15 residues. Trimming left V 1 base short and J 2 bases short, with 11 bases between. The germline V gene has CDR1 SGHTA and CDR2 FQGNSA.

This clone was counted once. This CDR3 reads CASSDPGTRIYEQYF. In nucleotides, the CDR3 is TGTGCCAGCAGCGACCCCGGGACTAGGATCTACGAGCAGTACTTC. The chain has TRBV6-5 and TRBJ2-7; TRBD2 agrees at 8 bases. V lost 6 bases, J lost 3 bases, and 10 bases stayed unmatched. Germline CDR1 is MNHEY and CDR2 is SVGAGI. The CDR3 contains 15 residues.

CDR3 nucleotides: TGTGCCAGCAGCTTAGTGGACGGACTACGGGTGCAGACCCAGTACTTC. Its translation is CASSLVDGLRVQTQYF. The chain combines TRBV7-2 with TRBJ2-5; a possible D gene is TRBD2 (6 bases). The CDR3 is 16 amino acids. V was pared by 1 base and J by 6 bases, with 18 bases between. Germline V CDR1 and CDR2: SGHTA, FQGNSA.

This clone is a singleton in its sample. This chain connects TRBV10-3 to TRBJ2-3; D call uncertain. The V gene lost 6 bases and the J gene lost 0 bases, with 10 bases spanning the gap. CDR1 ENHRY and CDR2 SYGVKD come from the germline V gene. CDR3 length: 14 residues. The CDR3 region has the DNA TGTGCCATCAGAAAGGGTACGAGCACAGATACGCAGTATTTT. Translating it yields CAIRKGTSTDTQYF.

The chain links TRBV19 to TRBJ2-2, with 7 bases matching TRBD2. The V and J ends lost 2 bases and 0 bases, in that order; junction bases with no gene match: 3. This CDR3 is built from 16 residues. Germline loops: CDR1 LNHDA, CDR2 SQIVND (reference sequence). CDR3 protein: CASSIRGLANTGELFF. CDR3 sequence (DNA): TGTGCCAGTAGTATACGAGGACTAGCGAACACCGGGGAGCTGTTTTTT.

This rearrangement joins TRBV4-1 to TRBJ2-7; a weak D match, TRBD1 (5 bases). Between the trimmed V and J ends, which lost 1 base and 3 bases, there was a span of 7 bases. Germline loops: CDR1 MGHRA, CDR2 YSYEKL. This CDR3 region has 13 residues. The DNA of the CDR3 is TGCGCCAGCAGCCAAGGACAGAACTACGAGCAGTACTTC. Amino acid sequence: CASSQGQNYEQYF.

The chain carries TRBV18 and TRBJ2-7, with D unclear. V was trimmed by 0 bases and J by 1 base, leaving 7 bases between them. Germline V gene sequence: CDR1 KGHSH, CDR2 LQKENI. This CDR3 is built from 14 residues. CDR3 residues: CASSPPEFSYEQYF. DNA of the CDR3: TGTGCCAGCTCACCACCGGAATTTTCCTACGAGCAGTACTTC.

The chain couples TRBV6-5 to TRBJ1-3, with D uncertain. The length of the CDR3 is 15 residues. Germline CDR1 MNHEY, CDR2 SVGAGI. The V and J ends lost 6 bases and 0 bases respectively, with 12 bases between them. Here the CDR3 reads CASSRQESSGNTIYF. The CDR3 DNA sequence: TGTGCCAGCAGCCGACAAGAGAGCTCTGGAAACACCATATATTTT.

The rearrangement joins TRBV27 to TRBJ1-5; D unclear. The CDR3 covers 14 residues. CDR1 and CDR2 from the germline V gene are MNHEY and SMNVEV (reference sequence). V was shortened by 5 bases and J by 2 bases, with 10 bases between the two germline ends. Written as DNA, the CDR3 is TGTGCCAGCAGTCCGAACTCGGGCAATCAGCCCCAGCATTTT. This gives the protein CASSPNSGNQPQHF.